The T cell receptor (beta chain) described here comes from a study of blood T cell repertoires in COVID-19. Background on the study: Both acute and convalescent COVID-19 samples were obtained from the United States, Italy and Spain. PBMCs, B-cell-depleted T cells, or T cells were the source of the cDNA or gDNA that made up the material.

Germline CDR1 is MNHEY and CDR2 is SVGEGT. The CDR3 length is 14 residues. V was pared by 6 bases and J by 7 bases, with 16 bases between. Participants were placed into cohorts based on the clinical history they reported. As handled by the study authors: Amplification with reference gene primers provided the estimates of nucleated cell counts. Profiling relied on immunoSEQ multiplex PCR, and the TCRdb table lists in-frame clones only, not all of them. The DNA was the basis for D and trimming; V, J and clone size are from that table. The sample includes some 260,000 clones, roughly four fifths of them seen just once.

J is TRBJ2-4 and V is TRBV6-2 or TRBV6-3; possible D gene TRBD2, 6 bases. The sample consisted of PBMCs or T cells enriched from blood (not recorded which). The clonotype comes from a man aged 25 to 45 with acute COVID-19. This CDR3 reads CASSPSGGRNIQYF. The CDR3 DNA follows: TGTGCCAGCAGCCCAAGTGGGGGGAGGAACATTCAGTACTTC.